The rows below give T cell receptor beta chains drawn from one sample of a study of blood T cells in healthy people across ages. TCRdb fed the 5' RACE reads into MiXCR, producing one record per CDR3 protein. This sample carries more than 800,000 distinct CDR3 sequences, 35% to 55% of them seen once, and the ten largest clones take approximately 17%. The sample was blood. The receptor source for this set is a woman aged 55-70 years in good health. Each CDR3 is given with its conserved first and last residue. D genes are given only for firm matches. Only part of the rows carry a size: once, few, many, or a class if the clone is expanded.

abundance	v_gene	d_gene	len	j_gene	CDR3aa	CDR3nt
NA	TRBV27	NA	15	TRBJ2-7	CASSFGGRGPYEQYF	TGTGCCAGCAGTTTCGGCGGAAGGGGCCCCTACGAGCAGTACTTC
few	TRBV6-5	TRBD1	13	TRBJ2-7	CASKGTGDYEQYF	TGTGCCAGCAAAGGAACAGGGGACTACGAGCAGTACTTC
few	TRBV24-1	NA	14	TRBJ1-5	CATHARYSNQPQHF	TGTGCCACCCATGCCAGGTATAGCAATCAGCCCCAGCATTTT
NA	TRBV12-5	TRBD2	17	TRBJ2-7	CASGLVFSGNPPHEQYF	TGTGCTAGTGGTTTGGTATTTAGCGGGAATCCCCCCCACGAGCAGTACTTC
few	TRBV7-2	NA	15	TRBJ2-7	CASSFLTPGSREQYF	TGTGCCAGCAGCTTCCTGACGCCGGGTAGTCGGGAGCAGTACTTC
few	TRBV20-1	NA	14	TRBJ2-1	CSAPLGSSYNEQFF	TGCAGTGCGCCACTAGGATCCTCCTACAATGAGCAGTTCTTC
NA	TRBV4-2	NA	13	TRBJ2-7	CASGVGGTYEQYF	TGTGCCAGCGGGGTTGGGGGGACCTACGAGCAGTACTTC
few	TRBV3-1	NA	12	TRBJ2-5	CASSHMDKTQYF	TGTGCCAGCAGCCATATGGACAAGACCCAGTACTTC
NA	TRBV3-1	TRBD1	16	TRBJ2-5	CASSSGGTDYGETQYF	TGTGCCAGCAGCTCTGGTGGGACAGACTACGGAGAGACCCAGTACTTC
NA	TRBV28	TRBD2	16	TRBJ2-1	CASSPPGGRTYNEQFF	TGTGCCAGCAGTCCCCCCGGCGGGAGAACCTACAATGAGCAGTTCTTC
few	TRBV4-2	TRBD2	16	TRBJ2-1	CASSPSGSGRLNEQFF	TGTGCCAGCAGCCCTTCGGGTAGCGGGAGGTTAAATGAGCAGTTCTTC
NA	TRBV27	TRBD2	15	TRBJ2-2	CASRPTSLHTGELFF	TGTGCCAGCAGACCGACTAGCCTACACACCGGGGAGCTGTTTTTT
NA	TRBV20-1	NA	17	TRBJ2-1	CSARSAWVQSSYNEQFF	TGCAGTGCTAGAAGCGCCTGGGTCCAAAGCTCCTACAATGAGCAGTTCTTC
NA	TRBV10-3	TRBD2	18	TRBJ2-7	CAISGTTTLAGENYEQYF	TGTGCCATCAGTGGAACCACAACCCTAGCGGGAGAAAACTACGAGCAGTACTTC
many	TRBV2	NA	14	TRBJ2-5	CASTPTGSGETQYF	TGTGCCAGCACCCCAACAGGGTCCGGAGAGACCCAGTACTTC
few	TRBV14	NA	13	TRBJ1-2	CASSNANNYGYTF	TGTGCCAGCAGCAACGCTAATAACTATGGCTACACCTTC
few	TRBV29-1	TRBD2	14	TRBJ2-5	CSVGSQGGSQEQYF	TGCAGCGTTGGGTCCCAGGGAGGGTCTCAAGAGCAGTACTTC
many	TRBV9	TRBD2	15	TRBJ2-7	CASSGLAGGPNEQYF	TGTGCCAGCAGCGGCCTAGCGGGAGGGCCCAACGAGCAGTACTTC
few	TRBV12-3/TRBV12-4	TRBD1	14	TRBJ1-5	CASSSRGHNQPQHF	TGTGCCAGCAGTTCCAGGGGGCACAATCAGCCCCAGCATTTT
NA	TRBV6-5	NA	14	TRBJ2-3	CASTPVGHADTQYF	TGTGCCAGCACCCCCGTGGGCCACGCAGATACGCAGTATTTT
few	TRBV29-1	TRBD1	14	TRBJ2-5	CSVSRQGRMETQYF	TGCAGCGTTTCCAGACAGGGGAGGATGGAGACCCAGTACTTC
NA	TRBV27	NA	14	TRBJ2-3	CASRTGTPTDTQYF	TGTGCCAGCCGAACAGGGACCCCCACAGATACGCAGTATTTT
NA	TRBV7-2	NA	17	TRBJ2-4	CASSLDGVGLAKNIQYF	TGTGCCAGCAGCTTAGATGGAGTGGGGTTAGCCAAAAACATTCAGTACTTC
NA	TRBV7-9	NA	12	TRBJ2-7	CASSLAMDEQYF	TGTGCCAGCAGCTTAGCGATGGACGAGCAGTACTTC
NA	TRBV19	NA	13	TRBJ2-1	CASSRSNNNEQFF	TGTGCCAGTAGTAGAAGCAATAACAATGAGCAGTTCTTC
NA	TRBV7-9	TRBD1	15	TRBJ1-2	CASRRGTDLNYGYTF	TGTGCCAGCCGCCGAGGGACAGACCTTAACTATGGCTACACCTTC
few	TRBV6-2/TRBV6-3	NA	14	TRBJ1-1	CASNSWGGVTEAFF	TGTGCCAGCAACTCCTGGGGGGGAGTCACTGAAGCTTTCTTT
NA	TRBV20-1	TRBD2	16	TRBJ2-1	CSASRTGLAVKSEQFF	TGCAGTGCTAGTCGAACGGGACTAGCGGTAAAAAGTGAGCAGTTCTTC
NA	TRBV5-6	TRBD2	16	TRBJ2-5	CASSFGTSGSLGTQYF	TGTGCCAGCAGCTTCGGGACTAGCGGGAGTCTTGGGACCCAGTACTTC
NA	TRBV20-1	TRBD2	14	TRBJ2-3	CSARVKRELDTQYF	TGCAGTGCTAGAGTTAAGCGGGAGTTAGATACGCAGTATTTT
NA	TRBV29-1	NA	15	TRBJ2-1	CSVAYRSGVNNEQFF	TGCAGCGTTGCCTACAGGTCGGGAGTTAATAATGAGCAGTTCTTC
few	TRBV2	TRBD1	15	TRBJ1-2	CASSPGVGQGNGYTF	TGTGCCAGCAGTCCCGGGGTGGGACAGGGAAATGGCTACACCTTC
NA	TRBV10-1	TRBD1	15	TRBJ2-1	CASSEYETGSNEQFF	TGCGCCAGCAGTGAGTATGAGACAGGGAGCAATGAGCAGTTCTTC
NA	TRBV12-3/TRBV12-4	NA	13	TRBJ2-6	CASRGFGANVLTF	TGTGCCAGCAGGGGGTTTGGGGCCAACGTCCTGACTTTC
NA	TRBV19	NA	14	TRBJ2-7	CASSIAGHAYEQYF	TGTGCCAGTAGTATAGCGGGACATGCATACGAGCAGTACTTC
many	TRBV5-1	NA	14	TRBJ2-4	CASSLEGAKNIQYF	TGTGCCAGCAGCCTAGAGGGAGCCAAAAACATTCAGTACTTC
few	TRBV12-3/TRBV12-4	TRBD1	14	TRBJ2-5	CASSRTGGQETQYF	TGTGCCAGCAGCCGGACAGGGGGACAAGAGACCCAGTACTTC
NA	TRBV15	NA	13	TRBJ2-7	CATSPQTDYEQYF	TGTGCCACCAGCCCCCAGACTGATTACGAGCAGTACTTC
NA	TRBV29-1	NA	10	TRBJ2-7	CSAVLYEQYF	TGCAGCGCCGTCCTCTACGAGCAGTACTTC
NA	TRBV2	NA	15	TRBJ2-1	CASGAGLNSYNEQFF	TGTGCCAGCGGGGCCGGACTCAACTCCTACAATGAGCAGTTCTTC
NA	TRBV27	NA	14	TRBJ2-1	CASSPRGPFGEQFF	TGTGCCAGCAGTCCCCGAGGACCCTTCGGTGAGCAGTTCTTC
once	TRBV29-1	NA	16	TRBJ2-1	CSVVSGQTGHLETQFF	TGCAGCGTTGTGTCCGGGCAGACCGGGCACCTAGAGACCCAGTTCTTC
few	TRBV20-1	NA	13	TRBJ2-7	CSASPGPPYEQYF	TGCAGTGCGTCGCCGGGACCCCCCTACGAGCAGTACTTC